This TCR beta chain was sequenced during a study of T cells after posttransplantation cyclophosphamide. Some clones are missing from TCRdb's copy, which holds only in-frame ones; the method was immunoSEQ multiplex PCR. The table includes about 8,000 clones, around 90% detected once. Comments on this clone: The antigen remains unidentified.

On the day of bone marrow donation, the related graft donor provided peripheral blood. Study-level points and caveats: Recipient CMV seropositivity and CMV reactivation strongly tracked TRB clonality. Donor-recipient repertoire similarity was low at 1-2 months, rising over year one.

Between the trimmed V and J ends, which lost 6 bases and 10 bases, there was a span of 10 bases. CDR3 length: 10 residues. This rearrangement joins TRBV23-1 to TRBJ2-7; maybe TRBD1 (6 bases). TRBV23-1 is marked as an open reading frame, function uncertain. This receptor was obtained from a woman in her forties or fifties in good health and a related stem cell transplant donor. Source material: CD4+ T cells sorted from blood. The DNA for the CDR3 is TGCGCCAGCAGGGGACAACTTCAGTACTTC. Its translation: CASRGQLQYF.